A selection of T cell receptor beta chains follows, all from one sample in a study of cytomegalovirus exposure and HLA in healthy donors. The protocol was immunoSEQ multiplex PCR, while the TCRdb copy is restricted to in-frame clones and leaves out a portion. Altogether some 190,000 clones are present, around 73% being singletons, with the ten largest covering 2.1%. The specimen was PBMCs. The receptors come from a woman aged 25-40 years in good health and CMV-seropositive. Both conserved end residues are trimmed from each CDR3. A D gene is named only where the DNA matches it firmly.

d_call j_call v_call cdr3_aa
- TRBJ2-2 TRBV7-8 ASRPRDGELF
- TRBJ1-3 TRBV25-1 ASSEQIAGNTIY
- TRBJ1-1 TRBV10-3 AIGGDGMNTEAF
- TRBJ1-1 TRBV30 AWSVVWRGEAF
TRBD1 TRBJ1-2 TRBV6-1 ASSSRDRGNYGYT
- TRBJ1-2 TRBV4-3 ASSQDRGIGYT
TRBD1 TRBJ2-5 TRBV7-7 ASSPGTGAYQETQY
TRBD1 TRBJ2-2 TRBV2 AGSADPGTGSGELF
- TRBJ1-1 TRBV5-1 ASSPLGGMAF
TRBD2 TRBJ2-7 TRBV28 ASRTSGVSYEQY
- TRBJ2-2 TRBV5-1 ASSYGTRNTGELF
- TRBJ2-3 TRBV9 ASSPRGVGGGTDTQY
- TRBJ2-3 TRBV5-1 ASSFTADTQY
TRBD2 TRBJ2-7 TRBV4-3 ASSQDLPSGSYEQY
- TRBJ2-1 TRBV5-1 ASSLVSSSYNEQF
- TRBJ2-2 TRBV7-2 ASRYQGNTGELF
TRBD2 TRBJ2-3 TRBV18 ASSPIIGAGASTDTQY
TRBD1 TRBJ2-1 TRBV7-7 ASRRTGGINEQF
- TRBJ2-3 TRBV2 ASSERDYTQY
TRBD1 TRBJ2-1 TRBV5-6 ASSFLGQGYNEQF
TRBD2 TRBJ2-7 TRBV27 ASRRTSGVGYEQY
- TRBJ2-5 TRBV5-1 ASSLLLFGETQY
TRBD1 TRBJ1-3 TRBV7-2 ASSPQGDRPLHTIY
- TRBJ2-3 TRBV4-2 ASSQDLTDTQY
TRBD2 TRBJ2-3 TRBV4-2 ASSQALASGGKDTQY
- TRBJ2-2 TRBV4-2 ASSRGDPNTGELF
- TRBJ1-2 TRBV27 ASSLYREGTYGYT